This T cell receptor (beta chain) was sequenced for a study of T cells expressing NK-cell markers. TCRdb re-called the 5' RACE reads; every CDR3 protein appears as one record, without DNA. This sample's clone table lists a few hundred thousand distinct CDR3 sequences. Germline V gives CDR1 MNHNS, CDR2 SASEGT. This CDR3 is built from 15 residues. Overall study findings and caveats: Researchers report these clonotypes also headed the CD3+CD56-NKG2C+ fraction in a few donors.

Notes on this clonotype: The antigen remains undetermined.

The chain links TRBV6-1 to TRBJ2-2; TCRdb picks TRBD1, but there is no DNA to check that call. The sample consisted of blood T cells: a sorted CD56 or NKG2C T cell subset, CD4+ or CD8+ T cells, or bulk PBMC T cells (not recorded which). This TCR was sampled from a young man in good health. The CDR3 spells CASSPLGRNTGELFF.